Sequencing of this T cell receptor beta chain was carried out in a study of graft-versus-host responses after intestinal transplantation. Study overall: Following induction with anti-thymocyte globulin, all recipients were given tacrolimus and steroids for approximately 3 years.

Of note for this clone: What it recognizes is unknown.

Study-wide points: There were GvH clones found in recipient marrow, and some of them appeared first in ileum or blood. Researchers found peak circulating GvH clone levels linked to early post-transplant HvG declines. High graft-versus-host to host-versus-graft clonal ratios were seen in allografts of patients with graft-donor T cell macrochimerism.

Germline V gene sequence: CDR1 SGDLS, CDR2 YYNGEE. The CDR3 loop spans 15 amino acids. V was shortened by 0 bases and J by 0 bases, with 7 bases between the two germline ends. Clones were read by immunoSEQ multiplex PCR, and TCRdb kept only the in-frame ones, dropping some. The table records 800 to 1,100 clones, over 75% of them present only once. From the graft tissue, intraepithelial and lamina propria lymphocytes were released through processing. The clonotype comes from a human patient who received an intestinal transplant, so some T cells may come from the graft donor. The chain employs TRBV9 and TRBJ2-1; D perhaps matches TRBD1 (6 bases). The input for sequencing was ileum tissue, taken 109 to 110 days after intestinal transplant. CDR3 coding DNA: TGTGCCAGCAGCGTAGAGGGGGTCTCCTACAATGAGCAGTTCTTC. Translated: CASSVEGVSYNEQFF.